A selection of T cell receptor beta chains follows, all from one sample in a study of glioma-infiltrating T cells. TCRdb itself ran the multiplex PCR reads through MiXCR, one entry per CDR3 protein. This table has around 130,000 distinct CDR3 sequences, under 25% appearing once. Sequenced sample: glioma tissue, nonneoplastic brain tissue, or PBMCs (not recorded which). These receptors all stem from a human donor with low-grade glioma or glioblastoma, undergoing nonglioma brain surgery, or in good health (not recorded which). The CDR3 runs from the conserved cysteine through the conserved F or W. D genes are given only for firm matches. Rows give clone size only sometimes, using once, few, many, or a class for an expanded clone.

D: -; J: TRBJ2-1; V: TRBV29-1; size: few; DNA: TGCAGCGTTATTAGAGGGTATTCGGGCAATGAGCAGTTCTTC; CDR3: CSVIRGYSGNEQFF
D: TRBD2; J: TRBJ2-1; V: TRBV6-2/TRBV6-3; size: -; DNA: TGTGTCACTCGGACTAGCGGGGGGAACAATGAGCGGTTCTTC; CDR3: CVTRTSGGNNERFF
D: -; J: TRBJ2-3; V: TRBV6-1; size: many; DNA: TGTGCCAGCAGTCTCGCCGGACACCTTCCAGATACGCAGTATTTT; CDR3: CASSLAGHLPDTQYF
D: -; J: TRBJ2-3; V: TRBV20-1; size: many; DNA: TGCAGTGCTAGGGGGGCTATCATTGATACGCAGTATTTT; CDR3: CSARGAIIDTQYF
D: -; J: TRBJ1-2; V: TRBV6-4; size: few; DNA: TGTGCCAGCAGTGCCAATGGTAACTATGGCTACACCTTC; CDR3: CASSANGNYGYTF
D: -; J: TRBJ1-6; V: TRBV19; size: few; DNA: TGTGCCAGTAGTATAGGCAACAGGGATTCACCCCTCCACTTT; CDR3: CASSIGNRDSPLHF
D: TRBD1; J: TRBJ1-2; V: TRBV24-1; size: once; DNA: TGTGCCACCAGTGCGGAGGGGATCCAGACAGGGGTCCGGGGCTACACCTTC; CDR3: CATSAEGIQTGVRGYTF
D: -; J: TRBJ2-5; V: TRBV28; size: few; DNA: TGTGCCAGCAGTATCCTCAGGCAAGAGACCCAGTACTTC; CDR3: CASSILRQETQYF
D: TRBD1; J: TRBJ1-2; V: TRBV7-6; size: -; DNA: TGTGCCAGCAGCCGGAGCCCGGGACAGGGAGTCTATGGCTACACCTTC; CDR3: CASSRSPGQGVYGYTF
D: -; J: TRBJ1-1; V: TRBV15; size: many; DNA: TGTGCCACCAGTCCTGGACGGGGGTCCTTGAACACTGAAGCTTTCTTT; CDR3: CATSPGRGSLNTEAFF
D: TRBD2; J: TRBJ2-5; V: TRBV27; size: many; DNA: TGTGCCAGCAGCCCTTTCATCCGGGCGCGGGGGGTTCAAGAGACCCAGTACTTC; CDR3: CASSPFIRARGVQETQYF
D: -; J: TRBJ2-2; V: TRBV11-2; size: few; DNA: TGTGCCAGCAGCCAATCTCAGTACACCGGGGAGCTGTTTTTT; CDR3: CASSQSQYTGELFF
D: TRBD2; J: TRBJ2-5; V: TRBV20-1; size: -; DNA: TGCAGTGCCGCGACTAGCGTAATAGAGACCCAGTACTTC; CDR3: CSAATSVIETQYF
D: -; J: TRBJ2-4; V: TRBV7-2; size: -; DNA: TGTGCCAGCAGCTTAGGGGGGCCGGCCCATGACATTCAGTACTTC; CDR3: CASSLGGPAHDIQYF
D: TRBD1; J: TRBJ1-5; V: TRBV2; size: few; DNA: TGTGCCAGCAGCAGAACCGGACAGGAGATAGGTCAGCCCCAGCATTTT; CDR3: CASSRTGQEIGQPQHF
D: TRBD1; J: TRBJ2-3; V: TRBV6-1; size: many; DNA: TGTGCCAGCAGTTATGGTGGGACAGGGGGAGATACGCAGTATTTT; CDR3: CASSYGGTGGDTQYF
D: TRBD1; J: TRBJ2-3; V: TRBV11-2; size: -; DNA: TGTGCCAGCAGCCCCCGGGCAGGGGGTGGCACAGATACGCAGTATTTT; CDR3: CASSPRAGGGTDTQYF
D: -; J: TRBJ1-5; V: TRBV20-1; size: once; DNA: TGCAGTGCTAGTAACCCGGGGGGGGAGGGTCAGCCCCAGCATTTT; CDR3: CSASNPGGEGQPQHF